The clone carrying this T cell receptor (beta chain) was seen once. Its antigen remains unidentified. The source of the sample is a study of blood T cells in healthy people across ages. Broader study findings: Compared with aged donors, long-lived donors showed fewer expanded clones, suggesting selection.

Sample-barcoded 5' priming and a J-beta primer mix drove a second PCR of about 6 to 11 cycles. A template-switch adaptor that had 12 random nucleotides put a tag on each cDNA molecule. Every individual sample yielded 2.5 million or more paired-end reads (each containing CDR3). TCRdb independently ran MiXCR on the 5' RACE reads; one entry per CDR3 protein. The profile shows hundreds of thousands of distinct CDR3 sequences, more than 20% of them singletons. The ends lost 0 bases at V and 8 bases at J; junction bases unmatched: 10. Germline CDR1 is SQVTM and CDR2 is ANQGSEA. The CDR3 covers 15 residues. Each donor supplied around 9.6 milliliters of peripheral blood.

The receptor's source is an older man in good health. The sample taken for sequencing was blood. V usage is TRBV29-1 and J usage is TRBJ2-4, with 7 positions matching TRBD1. The CDR3 coding sequence is TGCAGCGTTGAAGACCGGGGCCACAGGGGATACATTCAGTACTTC. It yields the protein CSVEDRGHRGYIQYF.